The source of this T cell receptor (beta chain) is a study of type 1 regulatory T cells. Across the whole study: T-allo10 is an in vitro-generated, Tr1-enriched CD4 T cell product specific for alloantigen.

This clonotype was counted a few times. Its antigen is as yet unknown. One entry per CDR3 protein, called by TCRdb with MiXCR from the reads. The sample records fewer than 80,000 distinct CDR3 sequences, less than 25% being singletons. The study, taken as a whole, reports: Type 1 regulatory T cells had a more restricted TCR repertoire than non-type 1 regulatory T cells.

This CDR3 spans 15 amino acids. From germline, CDR1 is MNHNS and CDR2 SASEGT. Trimming took 7 bases from V and 1 from J, leaving 15 bases between them. This clonotype originated in a human donor in good health. The chain joins TRBV6-1 to TRBJ2-3; a weak D match, TRBD2 (7 bases). The sample was cultured type 1 regulatory T (Tr1) cells, either the whole culture or a sorted fraction (not recorded which). The DNA for the CDR3 is TGTGCCAGCATCGGGGGGCAGGCGGGCACAGATACGCAGTATTTT. As protein: CASIGGQAGTDTQYF.